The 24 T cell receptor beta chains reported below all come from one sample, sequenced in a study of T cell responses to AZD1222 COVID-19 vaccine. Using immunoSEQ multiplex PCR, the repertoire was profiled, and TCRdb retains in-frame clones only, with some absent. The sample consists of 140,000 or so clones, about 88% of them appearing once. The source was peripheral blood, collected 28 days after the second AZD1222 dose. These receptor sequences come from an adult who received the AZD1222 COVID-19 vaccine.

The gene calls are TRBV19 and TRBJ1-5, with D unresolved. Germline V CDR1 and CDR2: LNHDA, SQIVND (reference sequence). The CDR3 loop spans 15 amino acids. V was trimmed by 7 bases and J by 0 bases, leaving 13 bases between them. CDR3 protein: CASTPQPNSNQPQHF. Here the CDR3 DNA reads TGTGCCAGTACCCCCCAGCCTAATAGCAATCAGCCCCAGCATTTT.

CDR3 in amino acids: CSALRGAEAFF. CDR3 DNA: TGCAGCGCCCTAAGGGGGGCTGAAGCTTTCTTT. The V and J genes are TRBV29-1 and TRBJ1-1, with TRBD1 as a possible D gene (6 bases). The CDR3 loop spans 11 amino acids. The germline CDR1 and CDR2 sequences are SQVTM and ANQGSEA. Trimming left V 7 bases short and J 6 bases short, with 12 bases between.

CDR3 protein: CASSLLGGEETQYF. The CDR3 DNA follows: TGTGCCAGCTCACTGTTAGGCGGGGAAGAGACCCAGTACTTC. The chain uses TRBV18 and TRBJ2-5; TRBD2 might be the D (6 bases). The germline V gene has CDR1 KGHSH and CDR2 LQKENI. The CDR3 has 14 amino acids. V was pared by 4 bases and J by 3 bases, with 12 bases between.

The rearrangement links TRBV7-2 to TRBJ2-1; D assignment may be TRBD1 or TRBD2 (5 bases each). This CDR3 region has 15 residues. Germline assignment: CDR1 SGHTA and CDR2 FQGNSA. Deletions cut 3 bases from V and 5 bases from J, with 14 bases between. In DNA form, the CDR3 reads TGTGCCAGCAGCTTTGACGGGGCTCCCCACAATGAGCAGTTCTTC. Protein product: CASSFDGAPHNEQFF. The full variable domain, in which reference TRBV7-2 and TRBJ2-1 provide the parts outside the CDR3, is GAGVSQSPSNKVTEKGKDVELRCDPISGHTALYWYRQSLGQGLEFLIYFQGNSAPDKSGLPSDRFSAERTGGSVSTLTIQRTQQEDSAVYLCASSFDGAPHNEQFFGPGTRLTVL.

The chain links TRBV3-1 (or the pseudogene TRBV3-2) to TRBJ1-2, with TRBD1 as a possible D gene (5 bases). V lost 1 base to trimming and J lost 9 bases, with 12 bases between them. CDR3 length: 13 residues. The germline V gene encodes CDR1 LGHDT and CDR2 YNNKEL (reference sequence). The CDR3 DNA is TGTGCCAGCAGCCAAGCTGGGGCTACGAGCTACACCTTC. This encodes CASSQAGATSYTF.

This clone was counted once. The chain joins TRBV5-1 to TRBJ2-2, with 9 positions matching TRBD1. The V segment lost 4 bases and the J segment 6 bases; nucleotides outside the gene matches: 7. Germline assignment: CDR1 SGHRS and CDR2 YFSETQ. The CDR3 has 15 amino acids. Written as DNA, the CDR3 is TGCGCCAGCAGCACCCGGGACAGGGAATCCGGGGAGCTGTTTTTT. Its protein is CASSTRDRESGELFF.

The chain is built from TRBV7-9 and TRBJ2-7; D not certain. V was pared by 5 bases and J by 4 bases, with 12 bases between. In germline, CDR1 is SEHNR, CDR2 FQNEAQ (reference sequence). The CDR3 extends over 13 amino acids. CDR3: CASSPMTAYEQYF. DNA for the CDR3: TGTGCCAGCAGCCCTATGACGGCATACGAGCAGTACTTC. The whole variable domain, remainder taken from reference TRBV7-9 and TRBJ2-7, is DTGVSQNPRHKITKRGQNVTFRCDPISEHNRLYWYRQTLGQGPEFLTYFQNEAQLEKSRLLSDRFSAERPKGSFSTLEIQRTEQGDSAMYLCASSPMTAYEQYFGPGTRLTVT.

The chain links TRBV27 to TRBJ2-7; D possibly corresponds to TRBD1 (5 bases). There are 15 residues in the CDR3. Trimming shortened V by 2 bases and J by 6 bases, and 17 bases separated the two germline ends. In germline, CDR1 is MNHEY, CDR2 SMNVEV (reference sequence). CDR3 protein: CASSLTGHEMTEQYF. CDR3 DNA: TGTGCCAGCAGTTTAACTGGACACGAGATGACCGAGCAGTACTTC.

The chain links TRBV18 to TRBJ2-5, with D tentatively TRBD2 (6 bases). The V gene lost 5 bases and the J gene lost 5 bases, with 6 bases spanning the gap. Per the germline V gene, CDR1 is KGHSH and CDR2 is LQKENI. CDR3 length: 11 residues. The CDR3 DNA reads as TGTGCCAGCTCAGGAGGGGAGACCCAGTACTTC. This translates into CASSGGETQYF.

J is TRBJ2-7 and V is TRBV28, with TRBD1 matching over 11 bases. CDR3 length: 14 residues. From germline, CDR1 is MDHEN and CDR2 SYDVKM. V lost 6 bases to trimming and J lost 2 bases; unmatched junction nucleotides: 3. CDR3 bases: TGTGCCAGCAGGGGGACAGGGGGGACCTACGAGCAGTACTTC. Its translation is CASRGTGGTYEQYF.

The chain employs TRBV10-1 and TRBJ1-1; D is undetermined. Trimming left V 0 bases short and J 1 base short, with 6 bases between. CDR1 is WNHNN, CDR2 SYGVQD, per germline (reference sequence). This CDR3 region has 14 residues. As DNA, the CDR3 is TGCGCCAGCAGTGAGTCGGAGAAGAACACTGAAGCTTTCTTT. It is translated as CASSESEKNTEAFF.

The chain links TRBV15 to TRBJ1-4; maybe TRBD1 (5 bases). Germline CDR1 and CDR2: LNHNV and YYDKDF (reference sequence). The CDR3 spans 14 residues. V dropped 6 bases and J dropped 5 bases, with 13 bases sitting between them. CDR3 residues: CATRTGTENEKLFF. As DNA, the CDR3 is TGTGCCACCAGAACCGGGACGGAGAATGAAAAACTGTTTTTT.

The CDR3 here is CASRGRRGEAFF. In DNA, the CDR3 is TGTGCCAGCAGGGGGAGGCGGGGCGAAGCTTTCTTT. The chain carries TRBV28 and TRBJ1-1, with a possible D match to TRBD1 (5 bases). This CDR3 region has 12 residues. CDR1 is MDHEN, CDR2 SYDVKM, per germline. V lost 6 bases to trimming and J lost 8 bases, with 13 bases between them.

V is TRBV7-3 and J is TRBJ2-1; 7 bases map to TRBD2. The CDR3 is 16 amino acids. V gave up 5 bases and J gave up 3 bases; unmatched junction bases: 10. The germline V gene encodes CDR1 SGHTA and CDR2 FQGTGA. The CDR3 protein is CASSPSLAAYYNEQFF. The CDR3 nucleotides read TGTGCCAGCAGCCCTAGTCTAGCGGCCTACTACAATGAGCAGTTCTTC.

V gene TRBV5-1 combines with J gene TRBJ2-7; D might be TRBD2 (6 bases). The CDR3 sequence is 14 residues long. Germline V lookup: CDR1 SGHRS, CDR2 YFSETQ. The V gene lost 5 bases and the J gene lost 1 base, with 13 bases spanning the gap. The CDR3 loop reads CASSRGGDSYEQYF. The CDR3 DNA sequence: TGCGCCAGCAGTCGGGGCGGGGATTCCTACGAGCAGTACTTC.

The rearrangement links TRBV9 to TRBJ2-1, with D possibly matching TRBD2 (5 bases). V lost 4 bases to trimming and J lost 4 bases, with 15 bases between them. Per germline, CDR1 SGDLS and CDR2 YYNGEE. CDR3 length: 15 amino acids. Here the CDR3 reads CASSPRGDPYNEQFF. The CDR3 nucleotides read TGTGCCAGCAGCCCCCGGGGTGACCCATACAATGAGCAGTTCTTC.

The CDR3 region has the DNA TGTGCCAGCAGCCCAGGGGGAGGGGGCACAGATACGCAGTATTTT. It encodes CASSPGGGGTDTQYF. The gene calls are TRBV7-9 and TRBJ2-3, with D perhaps being TRBD1 or TRBD2 (7 bases each). Looked up from germline, CDR1 is SEHNR and CDR2 is FQNEAQ (reference sequence). There are 15 residues in the CDR3. V gave up 5 bases and J gave up 1 base, with 13 bases separating them.

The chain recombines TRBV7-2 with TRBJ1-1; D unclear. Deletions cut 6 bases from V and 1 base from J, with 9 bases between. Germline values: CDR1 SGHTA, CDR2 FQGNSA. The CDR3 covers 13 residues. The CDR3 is CASRRRQNTEAFF. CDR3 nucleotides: TGTGCCAGCAGACGGAGACAGAACACTGAAGCTTTCTTT.

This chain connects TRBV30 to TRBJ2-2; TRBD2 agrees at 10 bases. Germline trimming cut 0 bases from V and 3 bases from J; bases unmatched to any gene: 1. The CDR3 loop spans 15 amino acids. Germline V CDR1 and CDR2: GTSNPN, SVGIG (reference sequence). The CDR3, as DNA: TGTGCCTGGAGTGTACTAGCGGGGTACACCGGGGAGCTGTTTTTT. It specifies CAWSVLAGYTGELFF.

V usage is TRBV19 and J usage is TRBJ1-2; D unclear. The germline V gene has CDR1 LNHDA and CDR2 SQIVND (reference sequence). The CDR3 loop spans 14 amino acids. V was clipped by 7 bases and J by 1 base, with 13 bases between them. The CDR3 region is CASIGRAVNYGYTF. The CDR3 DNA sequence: TGTGCCAGTATTGGCAGAGCTGTTAACTATGGCTACACCTTC.

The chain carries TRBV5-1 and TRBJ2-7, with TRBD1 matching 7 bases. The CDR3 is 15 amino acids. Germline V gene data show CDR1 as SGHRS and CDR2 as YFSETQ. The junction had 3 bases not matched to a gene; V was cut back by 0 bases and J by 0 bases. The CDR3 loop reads CASSLGDSLSYEQYF. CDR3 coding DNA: TGCGCCAGCAGCTTGGGGGACAGCCTCTCCTACGAGCAGTACTTC.

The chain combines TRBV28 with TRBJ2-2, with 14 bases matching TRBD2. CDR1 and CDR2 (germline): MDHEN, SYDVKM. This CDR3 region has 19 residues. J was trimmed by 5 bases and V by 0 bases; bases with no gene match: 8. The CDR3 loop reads CASSLWGTSGSATTGELFF. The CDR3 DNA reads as TGTGCCAGCAGTTTATGGGGGACTAGCGGGAGCGCTACGACCGGGGAGCTGTTTTTT.

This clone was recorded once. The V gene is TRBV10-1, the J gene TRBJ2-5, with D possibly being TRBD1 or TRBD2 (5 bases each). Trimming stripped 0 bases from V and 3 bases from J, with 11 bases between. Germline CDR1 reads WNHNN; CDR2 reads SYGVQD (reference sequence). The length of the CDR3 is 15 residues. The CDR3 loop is CASSESRDGKETQYF. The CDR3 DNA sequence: TGCGCCAGCAGTGAGTCCCGGGACGGAAAAGAGACCCAGTACTTC.

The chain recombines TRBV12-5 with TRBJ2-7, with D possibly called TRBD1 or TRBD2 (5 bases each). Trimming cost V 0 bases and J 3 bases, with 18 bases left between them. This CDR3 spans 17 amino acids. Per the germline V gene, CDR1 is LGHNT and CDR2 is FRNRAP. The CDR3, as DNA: TGTGCTAGTGGTTTGGTATGGGGACCTGACGAAAACTACGAGCAGTACTTC. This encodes CASGLVWGPDENYEQYF.